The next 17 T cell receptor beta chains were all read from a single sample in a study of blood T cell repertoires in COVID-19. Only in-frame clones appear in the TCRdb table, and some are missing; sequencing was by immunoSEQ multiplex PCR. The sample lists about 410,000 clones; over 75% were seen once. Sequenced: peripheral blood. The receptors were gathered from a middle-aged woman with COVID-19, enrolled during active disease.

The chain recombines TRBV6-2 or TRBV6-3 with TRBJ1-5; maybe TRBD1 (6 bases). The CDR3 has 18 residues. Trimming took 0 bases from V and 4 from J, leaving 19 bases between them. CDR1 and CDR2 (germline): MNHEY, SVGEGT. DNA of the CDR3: TGTGCCAGCAGTTACTCGATGGGGGCAGGAGTCGAAAATCAGCCCCAGCATTTT. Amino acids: CASSYSMGAGVENQPQHF.

The CDR3 reads CASSLGTNQPQHF. As DNA, the CDR3 is TGCGCCAGCAGCTTGGGGACTAATCAGCCCCAGCATTTT. The chain is built from TRBV5-1 and TRBJ1-5; D not certain. The CDR3 extends over 13 amino acids. Trimming took off 0 bases at V and 4 bases at J, with 5 bases between the two ends. Per the germline V gene, CDR1 is SGHRS and CDR2 is YFSETQ.

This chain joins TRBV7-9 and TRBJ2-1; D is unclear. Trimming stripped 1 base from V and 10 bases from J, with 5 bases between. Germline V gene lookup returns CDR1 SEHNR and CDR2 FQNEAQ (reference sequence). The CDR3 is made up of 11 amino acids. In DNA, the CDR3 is TGTGCCAGCAGCTTAGAAGCGGAGCAGTTCTTC. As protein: CASSLEAEQFF. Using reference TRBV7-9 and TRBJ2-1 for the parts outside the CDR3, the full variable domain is DTGVSQNPRHKITKRGQNVTFRCDPISEHNRLYWYRQTLGQGPEFLTYFQNEAQLEKSRLLSDRFSAERPKGSFSTLEIQRTEQGDSAMYLCASSLEAEQFFGPGTRLTVL.

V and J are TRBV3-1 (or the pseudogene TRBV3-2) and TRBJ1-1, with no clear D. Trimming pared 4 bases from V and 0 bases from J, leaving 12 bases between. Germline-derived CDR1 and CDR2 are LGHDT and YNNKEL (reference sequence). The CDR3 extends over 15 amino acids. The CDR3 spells CASSPLSGMNTEAFF. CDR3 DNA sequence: TGTGCCAGCAGCCCACTCTCAGGCATGAACACTGAAGCTTTCTTT.

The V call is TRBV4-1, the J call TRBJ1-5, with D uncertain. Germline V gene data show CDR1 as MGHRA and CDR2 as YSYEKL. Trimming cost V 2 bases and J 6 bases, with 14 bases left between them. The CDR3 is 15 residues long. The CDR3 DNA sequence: TGCGCCAGCAGCCAACACCCGGGAAGCGGTCAGCCCCAGCATTTT. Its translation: CASSQHPGSGQPQHF.

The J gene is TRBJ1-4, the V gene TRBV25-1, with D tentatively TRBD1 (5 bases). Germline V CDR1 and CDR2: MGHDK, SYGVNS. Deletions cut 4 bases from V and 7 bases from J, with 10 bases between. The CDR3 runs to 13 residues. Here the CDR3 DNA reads TGTGCCAGCAGTGTACCGGGGGTTGAAAAACTGTTTTTT. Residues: CASSVPGVEKLFF.

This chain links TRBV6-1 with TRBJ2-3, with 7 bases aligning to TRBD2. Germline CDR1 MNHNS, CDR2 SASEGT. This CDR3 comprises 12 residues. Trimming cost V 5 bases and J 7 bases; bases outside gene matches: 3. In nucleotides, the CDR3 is TGTGCCAGCAGTCCCGGGGGGAATACGCAGTATTTT. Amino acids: CASSPGGNTQYF.

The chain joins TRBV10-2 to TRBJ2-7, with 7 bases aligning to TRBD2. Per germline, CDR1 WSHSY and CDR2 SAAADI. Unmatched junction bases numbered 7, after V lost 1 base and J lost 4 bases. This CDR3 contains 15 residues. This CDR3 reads CASSEFPRERYEQYF. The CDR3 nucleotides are TGCGCCAGCAGTGAGTTCCCGCGGGAGCGATACGAGCAGTACTTC.

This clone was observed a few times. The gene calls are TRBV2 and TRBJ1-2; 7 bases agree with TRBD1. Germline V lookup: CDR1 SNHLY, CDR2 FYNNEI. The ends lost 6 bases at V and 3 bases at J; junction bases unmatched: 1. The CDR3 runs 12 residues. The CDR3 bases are TGTGCCAGCAGAGACAGGGACTATGGCTACACCTTC. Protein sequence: CASRDRDYGYTF. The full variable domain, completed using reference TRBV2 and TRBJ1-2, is EPEVTQTPSHQVTQMGQEVILRCVPISNHLYFYWYRQILGQKVEFLVSFYNNEISEKSEIFDDQFSVERPDGSNFTLKIRSTKLEDSAMYFCASRDRDYGYTFGSGTRLTVV.

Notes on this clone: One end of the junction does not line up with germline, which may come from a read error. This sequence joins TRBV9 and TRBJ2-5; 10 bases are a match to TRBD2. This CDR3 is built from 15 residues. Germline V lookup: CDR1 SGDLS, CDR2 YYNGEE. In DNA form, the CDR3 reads TGTGCCAGCAGCGTAGGTAGCGGGGGGCAAGGGACCCAGTACTTC. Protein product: CASSVGSGGQGTQYF. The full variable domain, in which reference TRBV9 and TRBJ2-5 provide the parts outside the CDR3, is DSGVTQTPKHLITATGQRVTLRCSPRSGDLSVYWYQQSLDQGLQFLIQYYNGEERAKGNILERFSAQQFPDLHSELNLSSLELGDSALYFCASSVGSGGQGTQYFGPGTRLLVL.

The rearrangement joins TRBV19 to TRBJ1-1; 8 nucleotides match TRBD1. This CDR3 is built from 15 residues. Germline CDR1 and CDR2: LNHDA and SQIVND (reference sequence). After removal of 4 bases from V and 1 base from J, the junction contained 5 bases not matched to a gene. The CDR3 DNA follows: TGTGCCAGTAGTAAAGGACAGGGTTGGAACACTGAAGCTTTCTTT. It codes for CASSKGQGWNTEAFF.

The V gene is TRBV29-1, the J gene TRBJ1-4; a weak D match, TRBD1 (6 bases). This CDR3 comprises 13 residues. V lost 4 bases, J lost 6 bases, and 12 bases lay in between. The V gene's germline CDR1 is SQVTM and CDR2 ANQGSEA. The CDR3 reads CSVGWGGDEKLFF. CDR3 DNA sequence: TGCAGCGTTGGATGGGGGGGCGATGAAAAACTGTTTTTT.

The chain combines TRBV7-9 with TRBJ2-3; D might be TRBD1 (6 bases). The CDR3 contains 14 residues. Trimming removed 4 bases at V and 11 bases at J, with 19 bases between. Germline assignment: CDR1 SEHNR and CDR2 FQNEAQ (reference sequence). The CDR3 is CASSSGTPPRRQYF. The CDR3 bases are TGTGCCAGCAGCTCCGGGACACCCCCGCGCCGGCAGTATTTT.

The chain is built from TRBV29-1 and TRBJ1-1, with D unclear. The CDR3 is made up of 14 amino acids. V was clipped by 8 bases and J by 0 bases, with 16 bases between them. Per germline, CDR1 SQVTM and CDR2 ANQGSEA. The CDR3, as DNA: TGCAGCTCTGACGGACTCCTTATGAACACTGAAGCTTTCTTT. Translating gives CSSDGLLMNTEAFF.

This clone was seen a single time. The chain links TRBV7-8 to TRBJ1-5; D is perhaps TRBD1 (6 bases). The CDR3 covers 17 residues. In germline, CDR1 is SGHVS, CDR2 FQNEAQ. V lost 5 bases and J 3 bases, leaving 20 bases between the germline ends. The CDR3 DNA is TGTGCCAGCAGCCGCTCCACCTCGCAGGGGTCCAATCAGCCCCAGCATTTT. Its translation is CASSRSTSQGSNQPQHF.

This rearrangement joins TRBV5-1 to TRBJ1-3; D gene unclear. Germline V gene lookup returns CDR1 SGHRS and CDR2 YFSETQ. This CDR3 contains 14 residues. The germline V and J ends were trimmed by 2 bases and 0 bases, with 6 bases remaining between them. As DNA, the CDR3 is TGCGCCAGCAGCTTAACAGTCTCTGGAAACACCATATATTTT. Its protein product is CASSLTVSGNTIYF.

In DNA, the CDR3 is TGTGCCAGCAGTTACTTGGACTCCCAGGATGAGCAGTTCTTC. Translation gives CASSYLDSQDEQFF. The J gene is TRBJ2-1, the V gene TRBV6-5; tentatively, D is TRBD2 (5 bases). The CDR3 length is 14 residues. Germline V lookup: CDR1 MNHEY, CDR2 SVGAGI. The V gene lost 1 base and the J gene lost 8 bases, with 12 bases spanning the gap.